This is a list of T cell receptor beta chains from one sample in a study of response to subunit inactivated influenza vaccine. TCRdb re-analysed the RT-PCR reads in MiXCR, keeping a single row per CDR3 protein. The repertoire holds roughly 700,000 distinct CDR3 sequences, with approximately 15% as singletons. This specimen consisted of PBMCs from blood, obtained 14 days before vaccination. Receptors were obtained from a man aged 50-60 years who received an inactivated influenza vaccine. CDR3s include the opening cysteine and the closing phenylalanine or tryptophan. Each record gives: clone size, V gene, D gene, J gene, CDR3 DNA, CDR3 protein. The D gene is left open where the match is weak. Only part of the rows carry a size: once, few, many, or a class if the clone is expanded.

NA	TRBV19	NA	TRBJ2-5	TGTGCCAGTAGTAGTGCAACGAGGGAGACCCAGTACTTC	CASSSATRETQYF
few	TRBV20-1	TRBD2	TRBJ2-7	TGCAGTGCTACCTCGACTAGCCGGGGTGACGAGCAGTACTTC	CSATSTSRGDEQYF
many	TRBV29-1	NA	TRBJ2-1	TGCAGCGTTGAAGACCCCGTCACCTATGATTGGAGGAGGAGAAAGGGCAATGAGCAGTTCTTC	CSVEDPVTYDWRRRKGNEQFF
few	TRBV2	TRBD2	TRBJ2-5	TGTGCCAGCAGTGCCTCAACTCTAGCGGGGGGAGAGACCCAGTACTTC	CASSASTLAGGETQYF
few	TRBV28	TRBD1	TRBJ2-7	TGTGCCAGCAGTAAGGGACAGGGTTTAATGTCCTACGAGCAGTACTTC	CASSKGQGLMSYEQYF
few	TRBV12-3/TRBV12-4	NA	TRBJ2-3	TGTGCCAGCAGTCCCGTTAAAAATACGCAGTATTTT	CASSPVKNTQYF
few	TRBV6-5	TRBD1	TRBJ2-7	TGTGCCAGCAGTTACCCCCCGCAGGGGGCGAGGTACGAGCAGTACTTC	CASSYPPQGARYEQYF
few	TRBV5-5	TRBD1	TRBJ2-7	TGTGCCAGCAGCTTGGTTGCAGCGGGGACAGGGTTTTACGAGCAGTACTTC	CASSLVAAGTGFYEQYF
NA	TRBV10-3	TRBD2	TRBJ2-5	TGTGCCATCAGCGGGGGGGACCAAGAGACCCAGTACTTC	CAISGGDQETQYF
many	TRBV29-1	NA	TRBJ2-5	TGCAGCGTTGAATTGTACCAAGAGACCCAGTACTTC	CSVELYQETQYF
NA	TRBV30	NA	TRBJ2-1	TGTGCCTGGAGCCGAGGAGGGGGGAACAGTAATGAGCAGTTCTTC	CAWSRGGGNSNEQFF
many	TRBV12-3/TRBV12-4	NA	TRBJ2-1	TGTGCCAGCAGTTTTCGGGGGTACAATGAGCAGTTCTTC	CASSFRGYNEQFF
few	TRBV5-1	NA	TRBJ1-4	TGCGCCAGCAGCCCCCTGCCTGGGGGTATTAATGAAAAACTGTTTTTT	CASSPLPGGINEKLFF
NA	TRBV5-1	NA	TRBJ2-3	TGCGCCAGCAGCCAAAATCCAGGGGCCGATACGCAGTATTTT	CASSQNPGADTQYF
few	TRBV5-1	TRBD1	TRBJ1-4	TGCGCCAGCAGCTCAACAGGGGGGGCTCTGGAAAAACTGTTTTTT	CASSSTGGALEKLFF
few	TRBV27	TRBD2	TRBJ2-5	TGTGCCAGCAGTTTACGGCTAGCGGGGGGGATGGAGACCCAGTACTTC	CASSLRLAGGMETQYF
NA	TRBV18	NA	TRBJ2-5	TGTGCCAGCTCACCACAGTCCCAAGAGACCCAGTACTTC	CASSPQSQETQYF
few	TRBV5-6	TRBD2	TRBJ2-1	TGTGCCAGCAGCTTGGTACGGTCCAGCTTTTTAGCGGGAGGGACCAATGAGCAGTTCTTC	CASSLVRSSFLAGGTNEQFF
few	TRBV27	TRBD1	TRBJ2-7	TGTGCCAGCAGTCCAGGGACAGTGGGGGCCTACGAGCAGTACTTC	CASSPGTVGAYEQYF
NA	TRBV9	TRBD1	TRBJ1-2	TGTGCCAGCAGCGCGAACCAGGGGGCCCGCGGCTACACCTTC	CASSANQGARGYTF
many	TRBV4-2	NA	TRBJ2-2	TGTGCCAGCAGGGACTACACCGGGGAGCTGTTTTTT	CASRDYTGELFF
NA	TRBV14	TRBD2	TRBJ2-7	TGTGCCAGCAGCCAAGAGAACGGGAGGGCCTCCGAGCAGTACTTC	CASSQENGRASEQYF
NA	TRBV24-1	TRBD2	TRBJ2-1	TGTGCCACCAGTGACACCTCTAGCGGGAGTTACAATGAGCAGTTCTTC	CATSDTSSGSYNEQFF
few	TRBV29-1	NA	TRBJ2-7	TGCAGCGTTGGGGACGGCGGCTACGAGCAGTACTTC	CSVGDGGYEQYF
few	TRBV7-9	TRBD2	TRBJ2-2	TGTGCCGTCGGGGGGGCAGTGAACACCGGGGAGCTGTTTTTT	CAVGGAVNTGELFF
NA	TRBV20-1	NA	TRBJ1-1	TGCAGTGCCCTCCGGGACGCAAACTGGGGCACTGAAGCTTTCTTT	CSALRDANWGTEAFF
few	TRBV6-2/TRBV6-3	TRBD2	TRBJ2-1	TGTGCCAGCAGTCTGACTAGCGGGGAGCAGTTCTTC	CASSLTSGEQFF
NA	TRBV10-3	NA	TRBJ2-4	TGTGCCATCAGTGAGAGCCTAGCCAAAAACATTCAGTACTTC	CAISESLAKNIQYF
NA	TRBV6-5	NA	TRBJ1-1	TGTGCCAGCAGCACAGAGTATGAAGCTTTCTTT	CASSTEYEAFF
few	TRBV5-5	TRBD2	TRBJ2-7	TGTGCCAGCAGCCAACTAGCGGGACCTACCTACGAGCAGTACTTC	CASSQLAGPTYEQYF
few	TRBV20-1	NA	TRBJ2-7	TGCAGTGCTAGTGATCAGGTGGTTGGTTACTTC	CSASDQVVGYF
NA	TRBV7-2	NA	TRBJ2-7	TGTGCCAGCAGCTTTGAATGGGGGTTCTACGAGCAGTACTTC	CASSFEWGFYEQYF
NA	TRBV7-8	NA	TRBJ1-5	TGTGCCAGCAGCTCAGGGCGCAATCAGCCCCAGCATTTT	CASSSGRNQPQHF
NA	TRBV20-1	TRBD2	TRBJ2-3	TGCAGTGGTGTCTCGGCTAGCGGGAGACCCGATACGCAGTATTTT	CSGVSASGRPDTQYF
few	TRBV12-3/TRBV12-4	NA	TRBJ1-1	TGTGCCAGCACCCTCCAGGGCATCGGGAACACTGAAGCTTTCTTT	CASTLQGIGNTEAFF
few	TRBV5-1	NA	TRBJ1-3	TGCGCCAGCAGCTCGGACAGCTCCTACTCTGGAAACACCATATATTTT	CASSSDSSYSGNTIYF
NA	TRBV19	NA	TRBJ1-1	TGTGCCAGTAGTATAGAAGTGGGACGGGGTGAAGCTTTCTTT	CASSIEVGRGEAFF
many	TRBV6-4	TRBD2	TRBJ2-1	TGTGCCAGCAGTGAGCTTCGGGAGGGCCATGGGTTGGGGTTCTTC	CASSELREGHGLGFF
NA	TRBV4-2	NA	TRBJ1-1	TGTGCCAGCAGCCAAGAGCGGGAGAACACTGAAGCTTTCTTT	CASSQERENTEAFF
NA	TRBV2	NA	TRBJ1-2	TGTGCCAGCAGTGTTACGGGGGCCCCTCGGGTGTTGGGCACCTTC	CASSVTGAPRVLGTF
NA	TRBV5-1	NA	TRBJ2-5	TGCGCCAGCAGCTTGGATATGGGGGCCCAAGAGACCCAGTACTTC	CASSLDMGAQETQYF
NA	TRBV10-2	TRBD2	TRBJ2-1	TGCGCCATCAAGTCGACTAGCTCCCATGAGCAGTTCTTC	CAIKSTSSHEQFF
few	TRBV29-1	TRBD1	TRBJ2-7	TGCAGCGTTGAAGTGAGGACAGGGAACTACGAGCAGTACTTC	CSVEVRTGNYEQYF
few	TRBV20-1	TRBD2	TRBJ2-3	TGCAGTGCTACCGGGGGGACGTCGTCTAGCACAGATACGCAGTATTTT	CSATGGTSSSTDTQYF
many	TRBV12-3/TRBV12-4	NA	TRBJ2-3	TGTGCCATAACGACCGGGTCCCTCACAGATACGCAGTATTTT	CAITTGSLTDTQYF
NA	TRBV10-3	NA	TRBJ1-5	TGTGCCATCAGTGAGAAGGATTTCGGCAATCAGCCCCAGCATTTT	CAISEKDFGNQPQHF
NA	TRBV6-1	TRBD1	TRBJ1-1	TGTGCCGCCATGGACAGGGGCCTGACTACTGAAGCTTTCTTT	CAAMDRGLTTEAFF
few	TRBV6-6	NA	TRBJ2-5	TGTGCCACCAGGGATTACGAGACCCAGTACTTC	CATRDYETQYF
many	TRBV28	TRBD2	TRBJ2-7	TGTGCCAGCAGTCTCCGCGGGAGGTCCTACGAGCAGTACTTC	CASSLRGRSYEQYF
few	TRBV12-3/TRBV12-4	NA	TRBJ1-2	TGTGCCAGCAGTTTAGTGACAGGTAGCTATGGCTACACCTTC	CASSLVTGSYGYTF
few	TRBV6-5	NA	TRBJ1-1	TGTGCCAGCAGTTACAGGCCGAGGGGGAAAACTGAAGCTTTCTTT	CASSYRPRGKTEAFF
few	TRBV4-2	TRBD1	TRBJ2-1	TGTGCCAGCAGCCAAGATGGGCGGGACAGGGGGCTCGATGAGCAGTTCTTC	CASSQDGRDRGLDEQFF
many	TRBV5-1	NA	TRBJ2-1	TGCGCCAGCAGCGGGACGATGAGCAATGAGCAGTTCTTC	CASSGTMSNEQFF
few	TRBV4-2	TRBD2	TRBJ2-6	TGTGCCAGCAGCGTACTAGGACTAGCGGGGGGCTCTGGGGCCAACGTCCTGACTTTC	CASSVLGLAGGSGANVLTF
few	TRBV9	NA	TRBJ2-7	TGTGCCAGCAGCACGTCGACTAGTCTAAGCGAGCAGTACTTC	CASSTSTSLSEQYF
NA	TRBV12-3/TRBV12-4	NA	TRBJ2-7	TGTGCCAGCAGTTTAGCGCCAGGGGGGAACGAGCAGTACTTC	CASSLAPGGNEQYF
few	TRBV27	NA	TRBJ1-4	TGTGCCAGCAGTCCCCTGAGACGTAATGAAAAACTGTTTTTT	CASSPLRRNEKLFF